This entry features one T cell receptor (beta chain) sequence. Antigen specificity is unknown. This sample's time point: newly diagnosed GD, antithyroid drugs for less than 3 months. Preparation of the TCR library used RNA extracted from PBMCs. Construction of TCR beta libraries relied on iRepertoire HTBI primers and on Arm-PCR targeting CDR3 regions. TCRdb re-derived calls from the multiplex PCR reads in MiXCR, one entry per CDR3 protein. The sample holds 410,000 or so distinct CDR3 sequences, more than 12% seen once. The data were taken from a study of regulatory T cells in long-lasting Graves disease. Study context: Those Graves' patients who were newly diagnosed had been on antithyroid drugs under 3 months. Study observations and caveats: With some 2,500 shared public clonotypes, persistent patients exceeded new patients, who shared over 950.

The same data also went into a second study, on T cells in Graves' hyperthyroidism and ophthalmopathy.

This receptor was identified in a woman aged 30 to 39 with Graves disease. The sequencing used peripheral blood mononuclear cells (PBMCs), collected at new diagnosis, from a patient treated with antithyroid drugs.

The CDR3 loop reads CASSQDLSRAGPQYF. CDR3 DNA sequence: TGCGCCAGCAGCCAAGATTTGAGCAGGGCAGGGCCCCAGTACTTC. The gene calls are TRBV4-1 and TRBJ2-5; weak D call: TRBD1 (5 bases). Germline assignment: CDR1 MGHRA and CDR2 YSYEKL. V dropped 0 bases and J dropped 9 bases, with 17 bases sitting between them. The length of the CDR3 is 15 residues.